The T cell receptor (beta chain) described here comes from a study of T cells in Graves' hyperthyroidism and ophthalmopathy. Findings and limits, study-wide: The model anticipated ophthalmopathy a median about 6.5 months pre-onset. A model using 13 V-J features told ophthalmopathy apart from stable hyperthyroidism.

The V gene lost 8 bases and the J gene lost 7 bases, with 17 bases spanning the gap. This CDR3 has 13 amino acids. Germline V lookup: CDR1 MNHNY, CDR2 SVGAGI (reference sequence). Note on this clonotype: Its antigen is not known. A much larger clone lies a single base off, so this may be a read error.

Template material for amplifying TCR beta CDR3 regions consisted of RNA transcripts. TCR CDR3 regions were first amplified by RT-PCR with HTBI primers. TCRdb re-called the multiplex PCR reads with MiXCR, one entry per CDR3 protein. The top ten clones hold roughly 45% of a sample with a few hundred thousand distinct CDR3 sequences, around 43% of them seen once. This sequence originates from an adult woman with Graves' disease, either hyperthyroidism or ophthalmopathy (not recorded which). What was sequenced was peripheral blood or thyroid tissue (not recorded which). This chain uses TRBV6-6 with TRBJ2-5, with D possibly being TRBD1 or TRBD2 (5 bases each). The CDR3 loop reads CASGEGIVATQYF. CDR3 bases: TGTGCCAGCGGTGAGGGGATAGTTGCGACCCAGTACTTC.